Each of the 13 T cell receptor beta chains below was sequenced from the same sample in a study of T cell repertoires in cytomegalovirus infection. Using its own MiXCR run on the reads, TCRdb lists one record per CDR3 protein. The repertoire holds about 490,000 distinct CDR3 sequences, about 26% seen once, with less than 15% in the top ten. The sequencing input was PBMCs. Receptor source: a human donor in good health (CMV status not recorded). Some clones in this sample may be carry-over from other donors' samples.

J is TRBJ2-3 and V is TRBV10-1; D unresolved. CDR3 length: 13 amino acids. Germline V lookup: CDR1 WNHNN, CDR2 SYGVQD (reference sequence). V was pared by 4 bases and J by 4 bases, with 9 bases between. The CDR3 DNA follows: TGCGCCAGCAGTGCGACCCCCGCAGATACGCAGTATTTT. This gives the protein CASSATPADTQYF.

Many counts were recorded for this clonotype. The chain has TRBV7-2 and TRBJ2-3; perhaps D is TRBD1 or TRBD2 (5 bases each). V was pared by 6 bases and J by 8 bases, with 18 bases between. This CDR3 contains 14 residues. From germline, CDR1 is SGHTA and CDR2 FQGNSA. This chain's CDR3 is CASSLAMGRSTQYF. DNA for the CDR3: TGTGCCAGCAGTCTAGCCATGGGGCGGAGTACGCAGTATTTT.

The gene calls are TRBV12-3 or TRBV12-4 and TRBJ2-1, with 14 bases aligning to TRBD2. The CDR3 has 17 residues. With V trimmed by 6 bases and J by 8 bases, 12 bases remained unmatched. The DNA for the CDR3 is TGTGCCAGCAGCCCCCCCCGACTAGCGGGAGGGTCTGATGAGCAGTTCTTC. Translation: CASSPPRLAGGSDEQFF.

In its sample, this clonotype was seen a few times. The gene calls are TRBV27 and TRBJ1-5, with TRBD1 as a possible D gene (6 bases). CDR1 MNHEY and CDR2 SMNVEV come from the germline V gene (reference sequence). This CDR3 region has 14 residues. V was shortened by 5 bases and J by 7 bases, with 15 bases between the two germline ends. Here the CDR3 reads CASSNIQGRQPQHF. CDR3 coding DNA: TGTGCCAGCAGTAACATACAGGGTCGACAGCCCCAGCATTTT.

In this sample, this clonotype turned up a few times. V usage is TRBV5-1 and J usage is TRBJ1-1; TRBD1 is a possible D gene (6 bases). The germline CDR1 and CDR2 sequences are SGHRS and YFSETQ. The CDR3 has 16 residues. V gave up 4 bases and J gave up 4 bases, with 20 bases separating them. As DNA, the CDR3 is TGCGCCAGCAGCCCGGCCGGGAGAGGGGGGCTCACTGAAGCTTTCTTT. This encodes CASSPAGRGGLTEAFF. The variable domain in full, with the rest retrieved from reference TRBV5-1 and TRBJ1-1, is KAGVTQTPRYLIKTRGQQVTLSCSPISGHRSVSWYQQTPGQGLQFLFEYFSETQRNKGNFPGRFSGRQFSNSRSEMNVSTLELGDSALYLCASSPAGRGGLTEAFFGQGTRLTVV.

The rearrangement joins TRBV5-6 to TRBJ2-3; 13 nucleotides align to TRBD2. With 5 bases clipped from V and 7 bases from J, the junction kept 7 bases outside the gene matches. Germline V lookup: CDR1 SGHDT, CDR2 YYEEEE. The CDR3 contains 15 residues. CDR3 residues: CASSIGLAGVNTQYF. CDR3 in DNA: TGTGCCAGCAGTATCGGACTAGCGGGAGTTAATACGCAGTATTTT.

J is TRBJ2-5 and V is TRBV12-3 or TRBV12-4, with TRBD2 matching 11 bases. With V trimmed by 5 bases and J by 1 base, 6 bases remained unmatched. The CDR3 sequence is 16 residues long. CDR3 region: CASSAGLAESQETQYF. CDR3 coding DNA: TGTGCCAGCAGTGCGGGACTAGCGGAATCCCAAGAGACCCAGTACTTC.

The chain combines TRBV6-2 or TRBV6-3 with TRBJ2-1; 8 nucleotides match TRBD2. This CDR3 has 16 residues. CDR1 is MNHEY and CDR2 is SVGEGT in the germline V gene. With V trimmed by 4 bases and J by 1 base, 6 bases remained unmatched. The CDR3 DNA sequence: TGTGCCAGCAGTTCCTTAGCGGGAAAGTCCTACAATGAGCAGTTCTTC. This gives the protein CASSSLAGKSYNEQFF.

The chain recombines TRBV5-5 with TRBJ1-2; perhaps TRBD1 as D (5 bases). This CDR3 is 12 amino acids long. Germline V CDR1 and CDR2: SGHKS, YYEKEE (reference sequence). V was cut by 5 bases and J by 4 bases, with 9 bases left in between. Written as DNA, the CDR3 is TGTGCCAGCAGAGGGACCTCCTATGGCTACACCTTC. It specifies CASRGTSYGYTF.

This chain connects TRBV7-9 to TRBJ1-1; D gene unclear. Germline V CDR1 and CDR2: SEHNR, FQNEAQ (reference sequence). V lost 5 bases to trimming and J lost 4 bases, with 11 bases between them. This CDR3 has 13 amino acids. CDR3 nucleotide sequence: TGTGCCAGCAGCACCGGGCTCCTCACTGAAGCTTTCTTT. Its protein product is CASSTGLLTEAFF. Together with reference TRBV7-9 and TRBJ1-1, the CDR3 gives the full variable domain: DTGVSQNPRHKITKRGQNVTFRCDPISEHNRLYWYRQTLGQGPEFLTYFQNEAQLEKSRLLSDRFSAERPKGSFSTLEIQRTEQGDSAMYLCASSTGLLTEAFFGQGTRLTVV.

V is TRBV7-6 and J is TRBJ2-7; D is perhaps TRBD2 (5 bases). Germline loops: CDR1 SGHVS, CDR2 FNYEAQ. The length of the CDR3 is 14 residues. The germline V and J ends were trimmed by 2 bases and 3 bases, with 11 bases remaining between them. The CDR3 DNA reads as TGTGCCAGCAGCTTAACCGCGAGCGGCTACGAGCAGTACTTC. Its translation is CASSLTASGYEQYF.

The chain links TRBV12-5 to TRBJ2-5; possible D gene TRBD2, 5 bases. Looked up from germline, CDR1 is LGHNT and CDR2 is FRNRAP. The V gene lost 0 bases and the J gene lost 7 bases, with 6 bases spanning the gap. The CDR3 contains 12 residues. The CDR3 protein is CASGLVRGTQYF. As DNA, the CDR3 is TGTGCTAGTGGTTTGGTACGGGGGACCCAGTACTTC.

This clonotype showed up many times. The rearrangement uses TRBV7-2 and TRBJ1-5, with 8 positions matching TRBD1. The CDR3 has 14 amino acids. The junction had 11 bases not matched to a gene; V was cut back by 5 bases and J by 11 bases. Germline V CDR1 and CDR2: SGHTA, FQGNSA. The CDR3 DNA follows: TGTGCCAGCAGCATCGACAGGGGCCGATCGGCCCAGCATTTT. Translation gives CASSIDRGRSAQHF.